The 6 T cell receptor beta chains below all came from one sample that was sequenced in a study of OX40 agonist ivuxolimab in advanced cancers. Library preparation used the immunoSEQ multiplex PCR assay. TCRdb retrieved this table from immuneACCESS and kept in-frame rearrangements only. Not all clones are present; in checked studies, unresolved V genes account for under half, and no reason is known for the remainder. In this sample the table shows some 81,000 clones, about nine tenths of which occur a single time. The ten most abundant clones make up 6.2% of the sample. The input for sequencing was CD4+ or CD8+ T cells sorted from blood, taken in a trial of the OX40 agonist ivuxolimab. All receptors derive from an adult with an advanced solid tumor such as melanoma, head and neck, liver or kidney cancer.

The chain carries TRBV28 and TRBJ1-3; D unresolved. The germline V gene encodes CDR1 MDHEN and CDR2 SYDVKM. Between the trimmed V and J ends, which lost 3 bases and 3 bases, there was a span of 6 bases. The CDR3 spans 13 residues. DNA of the CDR3: TGTGCCAGCAGTTTGGGCCGTGGAAACACCATATATTTT. Amino acid sequence: CASSLGRGNTIYF. The full variable domain, its missing parts supplied by reference TRBV28 and TRBJ1-3, is DVKVTQSSRYLVKRTGEKVFLECVQDMDHENMFWYRQDPGLGLRLIYFSYDVKMKEKGDIPEGYSVSREKKERFSLILESASTNQTSMYLCASSLGRGNTIYFGEGSWLTVV.

This clone is a singleton in its sample. This sequence joins TRBV12-5 and TRBJ2-7; D perhaps matches TRBD2 (5 bases). The germline gives CDR1 LGHNT, CDR2 FRNRAP. Between the trimmed V and J ends, which lost 2 bases and 3 bases, there was a span of 20 bases. CDR3 size: 17 residues. The CDR3 protein is CASGLRVAGTNLYEQYF. CDR3 in DNA: TGTGCTAGTGGTTTGAGGGTTGCGGGTACAAACCTCTACGAGCAGTACTTC.

This clone occurred a few times. The V call is TRBV30, the J call TRBJ1-1; D not certain. There are 13 residues in the CDR3. Trimming took off 4 bases at V and 0 bases at J, with 9 bases between the two ends. The germline gives CDR1 GTSNPN, CDR2 SVGIG (reference sequence). DNA for the CDR3: TGTGCCTGGACTAGACTCGTGAACACTGAAGCTTTCTTT. Amino acid sequence: CAWTRLVNTEAFF.

The V and J genes are TRBV6-5 and TRBJ2-7; 9 bases map to TRBD2. The germline V gene encodes CDR1 MNHEY and CDR2 SVGAGI. The CDR3 has 13 amino acids. V lost 5 bases to trimming and J lost 9 bases; unmatched junction nucleotides: 8. The CDR3 reads CASSQREAGWQYF. CDR3 bases: TGTGCCAGCAGTCAGCGGGAGGCGGGGTGGCAGTACTTC.

A single count supports this clone. The chain links TRBV7-8 to TRBJ2-2; TRBD2 agrees at 8 bases. Unmatched junction bases numbered 7, after V lost 4 bases and J lost 0 bases. CDR1 SGHVS and CDR2 FQNEAQ come from the germline V gene. The CDR3 length is 17 residues. The CDR3 DNA is TGTGCCAGCAGCTACGGGAGGGGCCGTACGAACACCGGGGAGCTGTTTTTT. Amino acid sequence: CASSYGRGRTNTGELFF.

V gene TRBV2 combines with J gene TRBJ2-6, with D unresolved. The CDR3 runs 13 residues. CDR1 and CDR2 (germline): SNHLY, FYNNEI. The V end lost 10 bases, the J end lost 4 bases, and 11 bases lay between the germline ends. CDR3 sequence (DNA): TGTGCCACGAAGGCCTCCGGGGCCAACGTCCTGACTTTC. Translating gives CATKASGANVLTF.